The sequence of this T cell receptor beta chain was determined in a study of T cell responses to AZD1222 COVID-19 vaccine. Whole-study findings and limits: White British people made up most donors, females outnumbered males, and clonal diversity was possibly underestimated. Baseline seropositives among AZD1222 recipients totaled only 5 to 7. Repertoires in all cases were sampled only once the peak T cell response had passed. Spike-specific TCR breadth and depth were elevated following two AZD1222 doses.

The table came from immunoSEQ multiplex PCR; TCRdb's copy has only in-frame clones and leaves some out. The sample shows about 83,000 clones, roughly 85% of them seen only once. To note about this clone: Its antigen is undetermined.

Germline CDR1 SGDLS, CDR2 YYNGEE. The CDR3 has 14 amino acids. With 2 bases clipped from V and 5 bases from J, the junction kept 1 base outside the gene matches. The sequence came from an adult who received the AZD1222 COVID-19 vaccine. The rearrangement links TRBV9 to TRBJ2-1, with 10 nucleotides matching TRBD2. The sequenced sample was peripheral blood, obtained 28 days after the second AZD1222 dose. This CDR3 reads CASSVGLANNEQFF. CDR3 nucleotide sequence: TGTGCCAGCAGCGTGGGACTAGCGAACAATGAGCAGTTCTTC.